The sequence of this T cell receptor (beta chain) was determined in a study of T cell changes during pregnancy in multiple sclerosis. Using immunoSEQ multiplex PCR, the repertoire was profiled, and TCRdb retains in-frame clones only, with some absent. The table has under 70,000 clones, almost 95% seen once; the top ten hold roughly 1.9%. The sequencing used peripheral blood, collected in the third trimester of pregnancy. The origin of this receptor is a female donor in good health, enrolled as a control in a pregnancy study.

The CDR3 protein is CASSVQGDYGYTF. As DNA, the CDR3 is TGTGCCAGCAGCGTACAGGGGGACTATGGCTACACCTTC. This sequence joins TRBV9 and TRBJ1-2; 7 nucleotides line up with TRBD1. With 1 base clipped from V and 3 bases from J, the junction kept 0 bases outside the gene matches. CDR1 and CDR2 (germline): SGDLS, YYNGEE. This CDR3 has 13 amino acids.